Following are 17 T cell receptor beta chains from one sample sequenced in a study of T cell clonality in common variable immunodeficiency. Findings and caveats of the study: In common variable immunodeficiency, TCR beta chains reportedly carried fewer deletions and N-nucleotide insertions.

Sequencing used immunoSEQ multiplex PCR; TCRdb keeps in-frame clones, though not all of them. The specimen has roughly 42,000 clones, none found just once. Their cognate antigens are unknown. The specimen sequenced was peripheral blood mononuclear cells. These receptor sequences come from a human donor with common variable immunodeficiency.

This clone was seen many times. The DNA read from the CDR3 is TGCGCCAGCAGCTGGGGAATAGGGACAGGCGGGGTATTAGCCAAAAACATT. Its protein product is CASSWGIGTGGVLAKNI. The full-length CDR3 reads as CASSWGIGTGGVLAKNIQYF. The rearrangement links TRBV5-1 to TRBJ2-4; TRBD1 agrees at 8 bases. The sequence runs out 3 residues before the end of the CDR3; the remainder is reconstructed from the germline J gene. The CDR3 extends over 20 amino acids. The ends lost 3 bases at V and 0 bases at J; junction bases unmatched: 17. Germline V gene sequence: CDR1 SGHRS, CDR2 YFSETQ.

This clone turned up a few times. Incomplete CDR3 DNA: TGCGCCAGCAGCTTGGAGCAGACC. This sequence encodes CASSLEQT. From start to end, the CDR3 is CASSLEQTQYF. The V call is TRBV5-1, the J call TRBJ2-5; D is unresolved. Read coverage stops 3 residues before the CDR3 terminus; the germline J gene supplies the remainder. The CDR3 sequence is 11 residues long. The V and J ends lost 0 bases and 6 bases respectively, with 3 bases between them. Germline loops: CDR1 SGHRS, CDR2 YFSETQ.

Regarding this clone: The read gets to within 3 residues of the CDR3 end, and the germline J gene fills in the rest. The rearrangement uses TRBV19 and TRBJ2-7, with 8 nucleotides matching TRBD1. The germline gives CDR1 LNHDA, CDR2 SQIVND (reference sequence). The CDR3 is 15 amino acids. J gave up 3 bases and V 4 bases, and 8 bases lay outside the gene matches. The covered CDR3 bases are TGTGCCAGTAGTAACCCGAGGACAGGGAACTACGAG. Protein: CASSNPRTGNYE. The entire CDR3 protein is CASSNPRTGNYEQYF.

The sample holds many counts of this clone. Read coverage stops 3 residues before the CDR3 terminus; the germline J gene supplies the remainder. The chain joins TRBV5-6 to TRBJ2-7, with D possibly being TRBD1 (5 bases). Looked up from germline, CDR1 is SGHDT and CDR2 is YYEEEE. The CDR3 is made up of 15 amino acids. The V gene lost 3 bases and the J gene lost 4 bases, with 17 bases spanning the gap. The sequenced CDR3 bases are TGTGCCAGCAGCTCCATGTCCTTTGGGGCATACGAG. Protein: CASSSMSFGAYE. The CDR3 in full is CASSSMSFGAYEQYF.

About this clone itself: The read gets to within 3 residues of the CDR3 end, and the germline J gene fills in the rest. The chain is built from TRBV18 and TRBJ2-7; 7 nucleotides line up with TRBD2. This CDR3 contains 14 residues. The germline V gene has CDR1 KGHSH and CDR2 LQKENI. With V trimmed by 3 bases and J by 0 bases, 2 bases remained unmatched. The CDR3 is CASSPSGGSYEQYF. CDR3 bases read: TGTGCCAGCTCACCCTCGGGGGGCTCCTACGAG.

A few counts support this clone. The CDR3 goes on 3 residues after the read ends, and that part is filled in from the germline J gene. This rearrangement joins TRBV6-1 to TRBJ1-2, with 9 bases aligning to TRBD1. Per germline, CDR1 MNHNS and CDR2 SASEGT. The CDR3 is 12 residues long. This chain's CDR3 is CASSEGQGDYTF. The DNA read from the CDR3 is TGTGCCAGCAGTGAAGGACAGGGGGAC.

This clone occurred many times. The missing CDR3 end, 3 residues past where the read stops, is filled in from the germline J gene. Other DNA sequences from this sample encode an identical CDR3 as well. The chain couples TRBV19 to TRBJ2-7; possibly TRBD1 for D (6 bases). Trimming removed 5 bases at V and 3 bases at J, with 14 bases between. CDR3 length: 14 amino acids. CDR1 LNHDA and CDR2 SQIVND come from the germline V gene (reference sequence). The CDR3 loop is CASSPQGRGYEQYF. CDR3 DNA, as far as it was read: TGTGCCAGTAGTCCACAGGGACGGGGCTACGAG. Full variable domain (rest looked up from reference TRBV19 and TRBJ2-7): DGGITQSPKYLFRKEGQNVTLSCEQNLNHDAMYWYRQDPGQGLRLIYYSQIVNDFQKGDIAEGYSVSREKKESFPLTVTSAQKNPTAFYLCASSPQGRGYEQYFGPGTRLTVT.

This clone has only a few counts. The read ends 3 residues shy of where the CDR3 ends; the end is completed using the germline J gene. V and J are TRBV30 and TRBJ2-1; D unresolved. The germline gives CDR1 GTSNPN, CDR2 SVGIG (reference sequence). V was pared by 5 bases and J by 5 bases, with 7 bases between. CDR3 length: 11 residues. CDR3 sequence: CAWGQNNEQFF. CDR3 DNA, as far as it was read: TGTGCCTGGGGGCAAAACAATGAG.

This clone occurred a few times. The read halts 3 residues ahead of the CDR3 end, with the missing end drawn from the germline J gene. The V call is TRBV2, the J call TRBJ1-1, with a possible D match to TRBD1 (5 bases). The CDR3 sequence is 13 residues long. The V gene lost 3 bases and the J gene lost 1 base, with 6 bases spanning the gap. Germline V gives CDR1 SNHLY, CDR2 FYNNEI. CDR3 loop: CASSERGNTEAFF. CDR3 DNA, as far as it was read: TGTGCCAGCAGTGAGAGGGGGAACACTGAA.

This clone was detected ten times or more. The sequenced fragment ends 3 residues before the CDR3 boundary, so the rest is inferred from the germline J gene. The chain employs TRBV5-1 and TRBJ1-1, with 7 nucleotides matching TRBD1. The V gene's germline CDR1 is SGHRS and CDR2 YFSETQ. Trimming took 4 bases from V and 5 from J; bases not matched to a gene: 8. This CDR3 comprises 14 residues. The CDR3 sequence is CASSRTSGGTEAFF. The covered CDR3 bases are TGCGCCAGCAGCCGTACCTCAGGGGGTACTGAA.

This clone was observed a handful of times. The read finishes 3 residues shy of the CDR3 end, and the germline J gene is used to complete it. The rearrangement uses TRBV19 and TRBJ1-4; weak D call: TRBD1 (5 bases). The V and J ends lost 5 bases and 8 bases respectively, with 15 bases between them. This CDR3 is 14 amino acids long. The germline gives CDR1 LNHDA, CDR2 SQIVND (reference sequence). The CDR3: CASSLGREREKLFF. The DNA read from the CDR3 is TGTGCCAGTAGTCTCGGCAGGGAGAGGGAAAAA.

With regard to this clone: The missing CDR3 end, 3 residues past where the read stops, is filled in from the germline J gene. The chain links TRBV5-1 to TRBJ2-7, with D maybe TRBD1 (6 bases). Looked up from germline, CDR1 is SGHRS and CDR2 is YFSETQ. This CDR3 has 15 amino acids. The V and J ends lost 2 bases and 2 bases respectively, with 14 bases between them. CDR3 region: CASSLSTGTPYEQYF. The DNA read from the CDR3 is TGCGCCAGCAGCTTATCAACCGGGACACCCTACGAG.

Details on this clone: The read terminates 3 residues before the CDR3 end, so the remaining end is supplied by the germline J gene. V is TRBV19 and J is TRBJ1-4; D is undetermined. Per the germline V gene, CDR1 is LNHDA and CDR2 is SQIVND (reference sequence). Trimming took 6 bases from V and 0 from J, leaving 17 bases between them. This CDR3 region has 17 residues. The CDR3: CASRYRAVKATNEKLFF. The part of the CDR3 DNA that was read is TGTGCCAGTAGATATAGGGCCGTTAAAGCAACTAATGAAAAA.

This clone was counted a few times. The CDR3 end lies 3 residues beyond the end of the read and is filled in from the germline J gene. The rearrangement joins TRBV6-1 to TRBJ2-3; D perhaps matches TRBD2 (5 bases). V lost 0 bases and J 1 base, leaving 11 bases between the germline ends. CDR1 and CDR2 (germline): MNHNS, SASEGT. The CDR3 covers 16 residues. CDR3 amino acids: CASSEAVARGTDTQYF. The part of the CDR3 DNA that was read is TGTGCCAGCAGTGAAGCGGTTGCGCGGGGCACAGATACG.

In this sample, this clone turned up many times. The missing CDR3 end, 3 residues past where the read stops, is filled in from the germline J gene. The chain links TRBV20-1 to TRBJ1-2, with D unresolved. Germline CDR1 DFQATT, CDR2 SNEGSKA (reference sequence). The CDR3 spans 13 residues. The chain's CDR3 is CSAPRQAAGGYTF. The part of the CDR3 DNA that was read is TGCAGTGCTCCTCGGCAGGCCGCCGGCGGC.

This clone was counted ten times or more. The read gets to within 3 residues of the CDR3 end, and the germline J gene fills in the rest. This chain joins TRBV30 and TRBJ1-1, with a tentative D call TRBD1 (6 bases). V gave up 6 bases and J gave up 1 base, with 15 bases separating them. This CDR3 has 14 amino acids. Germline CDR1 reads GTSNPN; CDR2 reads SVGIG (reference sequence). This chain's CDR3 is CACLLDRSNTEAFF. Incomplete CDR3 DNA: TGTGCCTGCCTCCTGGACAGATCGAACACTGAA.

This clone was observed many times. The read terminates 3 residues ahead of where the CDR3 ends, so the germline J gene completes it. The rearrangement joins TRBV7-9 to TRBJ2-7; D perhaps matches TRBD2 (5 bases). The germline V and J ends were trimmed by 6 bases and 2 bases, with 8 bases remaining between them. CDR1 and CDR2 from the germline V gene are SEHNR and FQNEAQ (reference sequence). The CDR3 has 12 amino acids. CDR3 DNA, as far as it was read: TGTGCCAGCAGTTCCGGGGCCTACGAG. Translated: CASSSGAYE. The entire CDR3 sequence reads CASSSGAYEQYF.